The present T cell receptor beta chain was sequenced within a study of blood T cell repertoires in COVID-19. About the research overall: Researchers got acute and convalescent COVID-19 samples from the United States, Italy and Spain. T cells, B-cell-depleted T cells, or PBMCs supplied cDNA or gDNA.

As originally analysed: Scientists estimated how many nucleated cells there were by amplifying reference gene primers. Generated by immunoSEQ multiplex PCR, the TCRdb table keeps only in-frame clones and is missing some. D and trimming were read from the DNA, whereas the V and J calls and clone size are those reported in that table. Among around 450,000 clones, 85% to 90% were seen once, and the ten largest hold roughly 4.3%. This clone was detected only a few times. The germline V gene encodes CDR1 MNHEY and CDR2 SMNVEV (reference sequence). The V end was cut by 1 base, the J end by 3 bases, with 10 bases between. The CDR3 is 15 residues long.

The TCR originated in a woman in her thirties with acute or convalescent COVID-19. V usage is TRBV27 and J usage is TRBJ1-5, with D hard to call. The specimen sequenced was peripheral blood. CDR3 sequence: CASSLFGSYNQPQHF. DNA for the CDR3: TGTGCCAGCAGTTTATTTGGCTCTTACAATCAGCCCCAGCATTTT.